These 28 T cell receptor beta chains were all obtained from the same sample, sequenced in a study of blood T cell repertoires in COVID-19. Using immunoSEQ multiplex PCR, the repertoire was profiled, and TCRdb retains in-frame clones only, with some absent. The data show roughly 380,000 clones, roughly 85% seen once. Sequenced input: peripheral blood. All receptors derive from a woman aged 18-29 years with acute or convalescent COVID-19.

The chain combines TRBV10-3 with TRBJ2-5; the match to TRBD2 covers 10 bases. The CDR3 has 16 residues. Germline loops: CDR1 ENHRY, CDR2 SYGVKD. V shed 10 bases, J shed 5 bases, and the junction held 16 bases outside the gene matches. Here the CDR3 DNA reads TGTGCCACCTCATCCGCTAAAGCGGGGGGGAAGGAGACCCAGTACTTC. Its protein product is CATSSAKAGGKETQYF.

V and J are TRBV7-8 and TRBJ2-5; D gene ambiguous. This CDR3 is 12 amino acids long. Germline assignment: CDR1 SGHVS and CDR2 FQNEAQ. Deletions cut 2 bases from V and 5 bases from J, with 6 bases between. The CDR3 DNA follows: TGTGCCAGCAGCTTATCTCCGGAGACCCAGTACTTC. It translates to CASSLSPETQYF.

The rearrangement links TRBV7-3 to TRBJ1-1; 7 nucleotides line up with TRBD1. Germline assignment: CDR1 SGHTA and CDR2 FQGTGA. V trimming: 5 bases; J trimming: 4 bases; junction bases outside the gene matches: 10. This CDR3 region has 15 residues. The chain's CDR3 is CASSQWSGGVTEAFF. The CDR3 nucleotides are TGTGCCAGCAGCCAATGGTCAGGGGGTGTCACTGAAGCTTTCTTT.

This chain links TRBV5-6 with TRBJ2-1, with D possibly matching TRBD2 (7 bases). V was cut by 2 bases and J by 8 bases, with 17 bases left in between. Per the germline V gene, CDR1 is SGHDT and CDR2 is YYEEEE. The CDR3 contains 15 residues. The CDR3 reads CASSLGGDNGDEQFF. CDR3 DNA sequence: TGTGCCAGCAGCTTAGGGGGGGACAATGGGGATGAGCAGTTCTTC.

This clone has ten or more counts. The J gene is TRBJ2-7, the V gene TRBV6-2 or TRBV6-3; tentatively, D is TRBD2 (5 bases). Germline-derived CDR1 and CDR2 are MNHEY and SVGEGT. The germline V and J ends were trimmed by 6 bases and 6 bases, with 18 bases remaining between them. The CDR3 runs 14 residues. CDR3 loop: CASSSGLASGEQYF. CDR3 DNA sequence: TGTGCCAGCAGCTCCGGACTGGCTTCGGGCGAGCAGTACTTC.

J is TRBJ1-1 and V is TRBV7-9; TRBD1 agrees at 10 bases. The germline V gene has CDR1 SEHNR and CDR2 FQNEAQ (reference sequence). The CDR3 is 14 amino acids. The V segment lost 4 bases and the J segment 6 bases; nucleotides outside the gene matches: 5. CDR3 in amino acids: CASSSGQGGSEAFF. The CDR3 DNA reads TGTGCCAGCAGCTCTGGACAGGGGGGATCTGAAGCTTTCTTT. Looking up the rest from reference TRBV7-9 and TRBJ1-1 gives the full variable domain: DTGVSQNPRHKITKRGQNVTFRCDPISEHNRLYWYRQTLGQGPEFLTYFQNEAQLEKSRLLSDRFSAERPKGSFSTLEIQRTEQGDSAMYLCASSSGQGGSEAFFGQGTRLTVV.

This clone was found a few times. The chain's CDR3 is CASSAGQYEQYF. The DNA of the CDR3 is TGTGCCAGCAGTGCGGGACAGTACGAGCAGTACTTC. The chain has TRBV2 and TRBJ2-7, with 7 positions matching TRBD1. The CDR3 contains 12 residues. CDR1 is SNHLY and CDR2 is FYNNEI in the germline V gene. V lost 4 bases to trimming and J lost 4 bases; unmatched junction nucleotides: 1.

V is TRBV4-2 and J is TRBJ2-1; TRBD1 matches at 9 bases. Looked up from germline, CDR1 is LGHNA and CDR2 is YNFKEQ. The trim removed 0 bases at V and 9 bases at J, leaving 9 bases unmatched. This CDR3 comprises 16 residues. CDR3 sequence: CASSQDPAGTGSEQFF. In nucleotides, the CDR3 is TGTGCCAGCAGCCAAGATCCGGCCGGGACAGGGAGTGAGCAGTTCTTC.

This clone was observed a single time. The gene calls are TRBV4-1 and TRBJ2-3; D might be TRBD2 (5 bases). This CDR3 is built from 14 residues. CDR1 is MGHRA and CDR2 is YSYEKL in the germline V gene. Deletions cut 0 bases from V and 10 bases from J, with 14 bases between. The CDR3 protein is CASSQDFAGIPQYF. CDR3 DNA sequence: TGCGCCAGCAGCCAAGATTTTGCGGGCATCCCGCAGTATTTT.

This rearrangement joins TRBV9 to TRBJ2-3; 10 nucleotides match TRBD2. The V segment lost 4 bases and the J segment 2 bases; nucleotides outside the gene matches: 10. Germline CDR1 reads SGDLS; CDR2 reads YYNGEE. The CDR3 sequence is 17 residues long. This CDR3 reads CASSPGSGGPSTDTQYF. The CDR3 DNA reads TGTGCCAGCAGCCCGGGTAGCGGGGGGCCCTCCACAGATACGCAGTATTTT.

The chain uses TRBV5-6 and TRBJ1-2; D might be TRBD1 (5 bases). CDR3 length: 15 amino acids. Germline V gene data show CDR1 as SGHDT and CDR2 as YYEEEE. Trimming pared 6 bases from V and 8 bases from J, leaving 23 bases between. CDR3 region: CASNPTGGGAWGYTF. Written as DNA, the CDR3 is TGTGCCAGCAACCCTACCGGGGGAGGGGCATGGGGCTACACCTTC.

The V and J genes are TRBV4-1 and TRBJ2-7; possibly TRBD1 for D (6 bases). The CDR3 has 12 residues. Germline-derived CDR1 and CDR2 are MGHRA and YSYEKL. Trimming took off 4 bases at V and 2 bases at J, with 6 bases between the two ends. The CDR3 is CASSRDTYEQYF. In nucleotides, the CDR3 is TGCGCCAGCAGCCGGGACACCTACGAGCAGTACTTC.

Only one count was recorded for this clone. The chain links TRBV12-5 to TRBJ2-1; 10 bases agree with TRBD1. Germline lookup yields CDR1 LGHNT and CDR2 FRNRAP. The trim removed 5 bases at V and 6 bases at J, leaving 7 bases unmatched. This CDR3 comprises 15 residues. This CDR3 is CASGGGTGEVNEQFF. The CDR3 DNA sequence: TGTGCTAGTGGTGGAGGGACAGGGGAAGTCAATGAGCAGTTCTTC.

This chain's CDR3 is CASRDENYNTF. As DNA, the CDR3 is TGCGCCAGCAGAGATGAAAACTATAACACCTTC. The genes are TRBV5-1 and TRBJ1-2, with D uncertain. The germline V and J ends were trimmed by 5 bases and 12 bases, with 14 bases remaining between them. This CDR3 contains 11 residues. Looked up from germline, CDR1 is SGHRS and CDR2 is YFSETQ.

The genes are TRBV19 and TRBJ1-4; D is perhaps TRBD1 (5 bases). The CDR3 runs 13 residues. The germline V gene encodes CDR1 LNHDA and CDR2 SQIVND (reference sequence). V gave up 2 bases and J gave up 7 bases, with 8 bases separating them. The CDR3 region has the DNA TGTGCCAGTAGTATAAGGGGAGGTGAAAAACTGTTTTTT. This translates into CASSIRGGEKLFF.

This rearrangement joins TRBV7-3 to TRBJ2-1; 8 bases are shared with TRBD2. V was clipped by 5 bases and J by 9 bases; unmatched bases: 9. Germline loops: CDR1 SGHTA, CDR2 FQGTGA. The CDR3 sequence is 14 residues long. CDR3 sequence: CASSPAISGIEQFF. CDR3 sequence (DNA): TGTGCCAGCAGCCCAGCGATTAGCGGGATTGAGCAGTTCTTC.

The chain recombines TRBV28 with TRBJ1-4; D unresolved. The CDR3 is made up of 13 amino acids. Germline loops: CDR1 MDHEN, CDR2 SYDVKM. V gave up 2 bases and J gave up 7 bases, with 8 bases separating them. The CDR3 is CASSLIHVEKLFF. The DNA for the CDR3 is TGTGCCAGCAGTTTAATACATGTTGAAAAACTGTTTTTT.

The chain combines TRBV4-1 with TRBJ2-1; 13 positions match TRBD2. V lost 3 bases, J lost 3 bases, and 5 bases stayed unmatched. The CDR3 covers 17 residues. Germline CDR1 is MGHRA and CDR2 is YSYEKL. CDR3 DNA sequence: TGCGCCAGCAGCCACGGACTAGCGGGAGCTCTCTACAATGAGCAGTTCTTC. Amino acid sequence: CASSHGLAGALYNEQFF.

This sequence joins TRBV29-1 and TRBJ1-2; 7 bases align to TRBD1. CDR1 and CDR2 (germline): SQVTM, ANQGSEA. The CDR3 covers 15 residues. V shed 7 bases, J shed 3 bases, and the junction held 14 bases outside the gene matches. The CDR3 coding sequence is TGCAGCGGGGGGGCTGGCGGACAGGCCGACTATGGCTACACCTTC. Its translation is CSGGAGGQADYGYTF.

This chain links TRBV5-5 with TRBJ2-7; 8 bases agree with TRBD1. The germline CDR1 and CDR2 sequences are SGHKS and YYEKEE (reference sequence). This CDR3 is built from 15 residues. Trimming removed 4 bases from V and 0 bases from J; junction bases left unmatched: 6. CDR3 nucleotides: TGTGCCAGCAGCCCCGGGACAGGAAGCTCCTACGAGCAGTACTTC. The encoded protein is CASSPGTGSSYEQYF. The variable domain in full, completed from reference TRBV5-5 and TRBJ2-7, reads DAGVTQSPTHLIKTRGQQVTLRCSPISGHKSVSWYQQVLGQGPQFIFQYYEKEERGRGNFPDRFSARQFPNYSSELNVNALLLGDSALYLCASSPGTGSSYEQYFGPGTRLTVT.

This clone was picked up many times. The genes are TRBV5-1 and TRBJ1-3; the D is unclear. Trimming removed 4 bases at V and 0 bases at J, with 11 bases between. This CDR3 is built from 15 residues. Germline V gene data show CDR1 as SGHRS and CDR2 as YFSETQ. The CDR3 spells CASSPTGNSGNTIYF. The CDR3, as DNA: TGCGCCAGCAGCCCGACGGGGAACTCTGGAAACACCATATATTTT.

The V and J genes are TRBV6-5 and TRBJ1-6, with TRBD1 as a possible D gene (6 bases). Germline values: CDR1 MNHEY, CDR2 SVGAGI. The ends were cut back, 6 bases at V and 7 bases at J, with 10 bases in the middle. The CDR3 is 13 residues long. The chain's CDR3 is CASRDRPNSPLHF. DNA of the CDR3: TGTGCCAGCAGAGACAGGCCCAATTCACCCCTCCACTTT.

CDR3 region: CSGGVQETQYF. In DNA form, the CDR3 reads TGCAGTGGCGGGGTCCAAGAGACCCAGTACTTC. V usage is TRBV20-1 and J usage is TRBJ2-5, with a tentative D call TRBD2 (6 bases). V was cut by 7 bases and J by 1 base, with 7 bases left in between. Looked up from germline, CDR1 is DFQATT and CDR2 is SNEGSKA (reference sequence). The CDR3 spans 11 residues.

V gene TRBV2 combines with J gene TRBJ2-7, with 12 bases identical to TRBD2. Per germline, CDR1 SNHLY and CDR2 FYNNEI. The trim removed 9 bases at V and 6 bases at J, leaving 6 bases unmatched. The CDR3 totals 13 residues. CDR3 loop: CASGLAGMGEQYF. CDR3 nucleotides: TGTGCCAGTGGACTAGCGGGGATGGGCGAGCAGTACTTC.

The V and J genes are TRBV5-6 and TRBJ2-3, with D perhaps TRBD2 (6 bases). Germline V gene sequence: CDR1 SGHDT, CDR2 YYEEEE. Trimming removed 0 bases from V and 4 bases from J, with 12 bases in between. This CDR3 comprises 15 residues. This chain's CDR3 is CASSLEGKRADTQYF. In nucleotides, the CDR3 is TGTGCCAGCAGCTTGGAGGGGAAGCGGGCAGATACGCAGTATTTT.

The chain carries TRBV28 and TRBJ2-7; 9 bases are shared with TRBD1. Germline trimming cut 6 bases from V and 4 bases from J; bases unmatched to any gene: 7. CDR3 size: 14 residues. Per the germline V gene, CDR1 is MDHEN and CDR2 is SYDVKM. The CDR3 loop reads CASRETGGKYEQYF. CDR3 sequence (DNA): TGTGCCAGCAGAGAGACAGGGGGGAAATACGAGCAGTACTTC.

The chain joins TRBV21-1 to TRBJ2-7; the table's D call of TRBD1 was not tested on the DNA. TRBV21-1 has pseudogene status. This CDR3 comprises 17 residues. The CDR3, as DNA: TGTGCCAGCAGCAAAATCTGGGCAGGGGTGTTGTGGTACGAGCAGTACTTC. Amino acids: CASSKIWAGVLWYEQYF.

The J gene is TRBJ2-7, the V gene TRBV28; TRBD2 aligns across 7 bases. CDR1 is MDHEN, CDR2 SYDVKM, per germline. V lost 1 base to trimming and J lost 3 bases; unmatched junction nucleotides: 9. The CDR3 extends over 16 amino acids. Written as DNA, the CDR3 is TGTGCCAGCAGTTTATTCCGGGACTATCTGGTCTACGAGCAGTACTTC. It is translated as CASSLFRDYLVYEQYF.